This TCR beta chain was found in a study of blood T cell repertoires in COVID-19. This clone was seen more than once but under ten times. Clones were read by immunoSEQ multiplex PCR, and TCRdb kept only the in-frame ones, dropping some. The table shows a few hundred thousand clones, with around 89% occurring only once. The CDR3 loop spans 13 amino acids. V lost 5 bases and J lost 2; bases outside the gene matches: 0. Source material: peripheral blood. The origin of this receptor is a woman aged 25-40 years with COVID-19, enrolled during active disease. The chain employs TRBV12-3 or TRBV12-4 and TRBJ2-7, with 10 bases fitting TRBD1. The chain's CDR3 is CASSGQGAYEQYF. CDR3 in DNA: TGTGCCAGCAGTGGACAGGGGGCCTACGAGCAGTACTTC.